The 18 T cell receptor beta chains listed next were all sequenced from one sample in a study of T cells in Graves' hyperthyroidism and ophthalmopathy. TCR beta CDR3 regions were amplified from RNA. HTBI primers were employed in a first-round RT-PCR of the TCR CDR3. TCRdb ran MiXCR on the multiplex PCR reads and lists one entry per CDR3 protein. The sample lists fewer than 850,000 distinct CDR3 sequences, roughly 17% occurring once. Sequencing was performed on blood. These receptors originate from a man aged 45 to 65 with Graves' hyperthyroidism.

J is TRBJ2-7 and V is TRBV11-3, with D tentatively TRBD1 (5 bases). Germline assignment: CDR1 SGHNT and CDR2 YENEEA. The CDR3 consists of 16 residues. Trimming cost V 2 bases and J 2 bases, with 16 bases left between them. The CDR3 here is CASSLRSQGRTYEQYF. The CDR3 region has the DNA TGTGCCAGCAGCTTAAGGAGTCAGGGAAGGACCTACGAGCAGTACTTC.

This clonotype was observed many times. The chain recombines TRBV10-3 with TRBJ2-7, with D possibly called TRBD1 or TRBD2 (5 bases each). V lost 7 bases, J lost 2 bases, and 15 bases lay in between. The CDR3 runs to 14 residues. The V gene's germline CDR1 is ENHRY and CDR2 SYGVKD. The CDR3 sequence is CAITRIMGAYEQYF. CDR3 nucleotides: TGTGCCATCACCCGAATAATGGGGGCCTACGAGCAGTACTTC.

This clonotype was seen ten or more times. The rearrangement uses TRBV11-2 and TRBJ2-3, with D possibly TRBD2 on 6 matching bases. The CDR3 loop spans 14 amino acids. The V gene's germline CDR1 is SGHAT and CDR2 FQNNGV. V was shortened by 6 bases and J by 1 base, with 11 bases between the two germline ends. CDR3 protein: CASRRGTRTDTQYF. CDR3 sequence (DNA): TGTGCCAGCAGACGGGGGACTCGCACAGATACGCAGTATTTT.

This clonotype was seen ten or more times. The CDR3 DNA reads TGTGCCAGCAGTTCCACGGGACAGGGTTTGCATTCACCCCTCCACTTT. Protein sequence: CASSSTGQGLHSPLHF. The chain couples TRBV28 to TRBJ1-6; 9 nucleotides agree with TRBD1. This CDR3 is 16 amino acids long. From germline, CDR1 is MDHEN and CDR2 SYDVKM. The V and J ends lost 4 bases and 8 bases, in that order; junction bases with no gene match: 9.

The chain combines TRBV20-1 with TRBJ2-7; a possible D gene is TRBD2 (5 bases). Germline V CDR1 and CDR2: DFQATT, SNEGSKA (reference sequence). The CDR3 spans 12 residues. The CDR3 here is CSVSGNSYEQYF. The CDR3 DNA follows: TGCAGCGTTTCCGGGAACTCCTACGAGCAGTACTTC.

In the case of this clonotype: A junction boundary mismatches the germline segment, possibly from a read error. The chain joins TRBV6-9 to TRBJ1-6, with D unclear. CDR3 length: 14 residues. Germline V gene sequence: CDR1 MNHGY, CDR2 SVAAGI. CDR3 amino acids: CASNFEGLNSPPHF. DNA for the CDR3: TGTGCCAGCAATTTCGAAGGGTTGAATTCACCCCCCCACTTT.

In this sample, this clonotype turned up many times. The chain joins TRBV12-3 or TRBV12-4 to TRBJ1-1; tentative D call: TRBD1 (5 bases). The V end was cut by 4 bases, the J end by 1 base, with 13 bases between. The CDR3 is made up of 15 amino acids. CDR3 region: CASSSSTQGNTEAFF. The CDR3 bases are TGTGCCAGCAGTTCATCCACTCAGGGGAACACTGAAGCTTTCTTT.

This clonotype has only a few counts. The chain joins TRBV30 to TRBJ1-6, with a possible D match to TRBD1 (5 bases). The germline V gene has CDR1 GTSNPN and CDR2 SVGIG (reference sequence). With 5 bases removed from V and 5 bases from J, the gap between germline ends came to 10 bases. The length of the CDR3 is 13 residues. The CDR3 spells CAWVDSNNSPLHF. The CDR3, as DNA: TGTGCCTGGGTTGACAGCAATAATTCACCCCTCCACTTT.

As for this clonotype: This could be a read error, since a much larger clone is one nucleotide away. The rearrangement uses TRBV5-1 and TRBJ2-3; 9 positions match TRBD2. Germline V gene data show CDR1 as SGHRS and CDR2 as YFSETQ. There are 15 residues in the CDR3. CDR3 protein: CASSFSSGITDTKYF. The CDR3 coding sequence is TGCGCCAGCAGCTTCTCTAGCGGGATCACAGATACGAAGTATTTT.

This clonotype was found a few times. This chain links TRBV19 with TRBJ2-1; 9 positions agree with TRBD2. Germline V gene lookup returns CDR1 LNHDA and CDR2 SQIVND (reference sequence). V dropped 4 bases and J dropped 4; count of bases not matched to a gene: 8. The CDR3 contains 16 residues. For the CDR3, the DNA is TGTGCCAGTAGTACTCGGACTAGCGTTAGTTACAATGAGCAGTTCTTC. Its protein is CASSTRTSVSYNEQFF.

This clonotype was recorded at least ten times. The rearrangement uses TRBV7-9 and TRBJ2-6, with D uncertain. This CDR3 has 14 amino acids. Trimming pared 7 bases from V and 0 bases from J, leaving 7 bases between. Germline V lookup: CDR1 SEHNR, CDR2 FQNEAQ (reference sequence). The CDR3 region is CASNQNSGANVLTF. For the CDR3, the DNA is TGTGCCAGCAACCAAAACTCTGGGGCCAACGTCCTGACTTTC. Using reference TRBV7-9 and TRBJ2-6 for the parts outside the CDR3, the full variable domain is DTGVSQNPRHKITKRGQNVTFRCDPISEHNRLYWYRQTLGQGPEFLTYFQNEAQLEKSRLLSDRFSAERPKGSFSTLEIQRTEQGDSAMYLCASNQNSGANVLTFGAGSRLTVL.

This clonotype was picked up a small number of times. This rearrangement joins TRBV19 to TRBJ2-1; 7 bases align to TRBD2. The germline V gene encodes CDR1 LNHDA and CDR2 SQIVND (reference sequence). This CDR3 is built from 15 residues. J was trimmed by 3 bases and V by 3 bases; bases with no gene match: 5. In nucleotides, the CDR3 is TGTGCCAGTAGTATGCTAGCGGTACACTACAATGAGCAGTTCTTC. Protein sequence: CASSMLAVHYNEQFF.

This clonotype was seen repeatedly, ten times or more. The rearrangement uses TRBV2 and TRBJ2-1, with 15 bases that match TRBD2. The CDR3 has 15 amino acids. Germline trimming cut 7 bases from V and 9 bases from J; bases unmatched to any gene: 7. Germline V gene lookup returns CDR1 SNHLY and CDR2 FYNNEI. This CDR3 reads CASTPGLAGGGEQFF. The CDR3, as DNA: TGTGCCAGCACCCCGGGACTAGCGGGAGGCGGTGAGCAGTTCTTC.

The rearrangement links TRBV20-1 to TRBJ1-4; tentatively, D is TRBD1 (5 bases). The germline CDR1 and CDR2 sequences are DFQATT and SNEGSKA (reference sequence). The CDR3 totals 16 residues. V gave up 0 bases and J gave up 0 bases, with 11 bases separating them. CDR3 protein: CSAREVQGATNEKLFF. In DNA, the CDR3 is TGCAGTGCTAGAGAGGTCCAGGGTGCAACTAATGAAAAACTGTTTTTT.

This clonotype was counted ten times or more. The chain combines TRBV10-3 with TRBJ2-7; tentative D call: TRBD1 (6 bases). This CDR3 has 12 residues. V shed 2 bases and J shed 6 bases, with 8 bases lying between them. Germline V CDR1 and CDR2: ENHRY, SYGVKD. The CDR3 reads CAISEGQIEQYF. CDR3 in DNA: TGTGCCATCAGTGAGGGACAGATCGAGCAGTACTTC.

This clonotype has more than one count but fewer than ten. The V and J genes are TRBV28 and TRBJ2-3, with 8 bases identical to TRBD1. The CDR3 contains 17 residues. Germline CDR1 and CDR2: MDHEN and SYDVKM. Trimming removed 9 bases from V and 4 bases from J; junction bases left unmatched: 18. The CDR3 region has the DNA TGTGCCAGTTCGCAATGGGCGGCAGGGGGCGTCCCAGATACGCAGTATTTT. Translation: CASSQWAAGGVPDTQYF.

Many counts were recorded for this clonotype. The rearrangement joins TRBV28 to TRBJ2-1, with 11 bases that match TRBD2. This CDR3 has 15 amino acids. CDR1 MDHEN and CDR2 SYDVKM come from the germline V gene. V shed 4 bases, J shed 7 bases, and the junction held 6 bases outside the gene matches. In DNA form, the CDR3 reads TGTGCCAGCAGTTCGGGACTAGCGGTCAATAATGAGCAGTTCTTC. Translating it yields CASSSGLAVNNEQFF.

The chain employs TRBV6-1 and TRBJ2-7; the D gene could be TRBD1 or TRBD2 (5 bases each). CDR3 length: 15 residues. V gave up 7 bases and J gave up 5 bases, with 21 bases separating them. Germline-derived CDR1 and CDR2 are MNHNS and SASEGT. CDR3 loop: CASTQAGLRDDEQYF. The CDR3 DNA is TGTGCCAGCACCCAAGCCGGACTTAGGGACGACGAGCAGTACTTC.